This T cell receptor beta chain emerged from a study of shared clonotypes between healthy human individuals. Clones were read by immunoSEQ multiplex PCR, and TCRdb kept only the in-frame ones, dropping some. Among more than 2 million clones listed, around 95% were seen once. Losses at the gene ends were 5 bases for V and 6 bases for J; bases not matched to a gene: 10. From germline, CDR1 is MNHEY and CDR2 SMNVEV (reference sequence). The CDR3 is 14 amino acids. Sequenced: naive CD4+ T cells sorted from blood. This sample's subset: CD45RA+ positively selected. This clonotype was sampled from a young man in good health. The V call is TRBV27, the J call TRBJ2-7; 7 nucleotides match TRBD1. The DNA for the CDR3 is TGTGCCAGCAGTAACAGGGGTCGGGAAAGCGAGCAGTACTTC. Its translation: CASSNRGRESEQYF.